The 26 T cell receptor beta chains below were found in one sample sequenced in a study of blood T cell repertoires in COVID-19. The method was immunoSEQ multiplex PCR; TCRdb's version includes in-frame clones alone and lacks a portion of them. The sample shows over 130,000 clones, 70% to 90% of them seen only once. Source material: peripheral blood. The receptors derive from a man aged 45-60 years with acute or convalescent COVID-19.

This sequence joins TRBV5-4 and TRBJ2-2; perhaps TRBD1 as D (8 bases). V gave up 0 bases and J gave up 5 bases, with 17 bases separating them. The CDR3 spans 17 residues. Germline V CDR1 and CDR2: SGHNT, YYREEE (reference sequence). CDR3 region: CASSLERDRPTTGELFF. As DNA, the CDR3 is TGTGCCAGCAGCTTGGAGCGGGACAGGCCCACAACCGGGGAGCTGTTTTTT.

The chain employs TRBV5-1 and TRBJ1-3, with 10 nucleotides matching TRBD1. The CDR3 covers 18 residues. V lost 6 bases and J lost 3; bases outside the gene matches: 15. Germline lookup yields CDR1 SGHRS and CDR2 YFSETQ. CDR3 in DNA: TGCGCCAGCACCTTAGGAGGGACAGGGGTGAATCATGGAAACACCATATATTTT. Translated: CASTLGGTGVNHGNTIYF. The full variable domain, in which reference TRBV5-1 and TRBJ1-3 provide the parts outside the CDR3, is KAGVTQTPRYLIKTRGQQVTLSCSPISGHRSVSWYQQTPGQGLQFLFEYFSETQRNKGNFPGRFSGRQFSNSRSEMNVSTLELGDSALYLCASTLGGTGVNHGNTIYFGEGSWLTVV.

This chain joins TRBV7-3 and TRBJ2-7; 8 bases line up with TRBD1. This CDR3 is 17 amino acids long. Germline assignment: CDR1 SGHTA and CDR2 FQGTGA. The J segment lost 1 base and the V segment lost 1 base, leaving 9 bases of the junction unmatched. DNA for the CDR3: TGTGCCAGCAGCTTAAGTGGTGTCAGGGGGCTGTCCTACGAGCAGTACTTC. Encoded protein: CASSLSGVRGLSYEQYF.

V gene TRBV5-1 combines with J gene TRBJ1-1; D call uncertain. V was trimmed by 0 bases and J by 13 bases, leaving 13 bases between them. The CDR3 is 12 residues long. Germline assignment: CDR1 SGHRS and CDR2 YFSETQ. CDR3 DNA sequence: TGCGCCAGCAGCTTGGACGAGGGTGCTGGTTTCTTT. Encoded protein: CASSLDEGAGFF.

This sequence joins TRBV11-3 and TRBJ2-1; 10 nucleotides align to TRBD2. Germline V gene sequence: CDR1 SGHNT, CDR2 YENEEA. The V segment lost 4 bases and the J segment 4 bases; nucleotides outside the gene matches: 10. The CDR3 consists of 17 residues. CDR3 sequence (DNA): TGTGCCAGCAGCTCCCGGACTAGCGGCACTGGGTACAATGAGCAGTTCTTC. The encoded protein is CASSSRTSGTGYNEQFF.

The chain joins TRBV24-1 to TRBJ2-7; 10 nucleotides agree with TRBD2. The germline V gene encodes CDR1 KGHDR and CDR2 SFDVKD. Losses at the gene ends were 5 bases for V and 5 bases for J; bases not matched to a gene: 11. The CDR3 runs 16 residues. The CDR3 nucleotides are TGTGCCACCAGTGTGGGAGGGGCTAGCGGGAGCAACGAGCAGTACTTC. The encoded protein is CATSVGGASGSNEQYF.

The chain joins TRBV10-3 to TRBJ1-5, with 10 bases aligning to TRBD1. The CDR3 runs 15 residues. The germline CDR1 and CDR2 sequences are ENHRY and SYGVKD. With V trimmed by 6 bases and J by 5 bases, 7 bases remained unmatched. The CDR3 is CAISDQTGGDQPQHF. The CDR3 bases are TGTGCCATCAGCGACCAGACAGGGGGCGATCAGCCCCAGCATTTT.

The chain carries TRBV6-1 and TRBJ2-5, with 12 bases that match TRBD2. The CDR3 length is 18 residues. The germline V gene encodes CDR1 MNHNS and CDR2 SASEGT. The junction had 12 bases not matched to a gene; V was cut back by 3 bases and J by 4 bases. CDR3 sequence (DNA): TGTGCCAGCAGTGACCTAGCGGGGGGGCCATACTTTAGAGAGACCCAGTACTTC. Residues: CASSDLAGGPYFRETQYF.

The chain employs TRBV28 and TRBJ1-1, with TRBD1 as a possible D gene (5 bases). CDR1 MDHEN and CDR2 SYDVKM come from the germline V gene. The V and J ends lost 8 bases and 0 bases respectively, with 7 bases between them. The CDR3 is made up of 12 amino acids. As DNA, the CDR3 is TGTGCCAGCTGGGGCCTGAACACTGAAGCTTTCTTT. Translating gives CASWGLNTEAFF.

The rearrangement links TRBV7-3 to TRBJ2-6, with D tentatively TRBD2 (5 bases). The ends were cut back, 6 bases at V and 1 base at J, with 10 bases in the middle. The germline CDR1 and CDR2 sequences are SGHTA and FQGTGA. This CDR3 spans 15 amino acids. The CDR3 sequence is CASRPTGSGANVLTF. DNA of the CDR3: TGTGCCAGCAGACCTACGGGATCTGGGGCCAACGTCCTGACTTTC.

This rearrangement joins TRBV28 to TRBJ2-7, with D perhaps TRBD1 (6 bases). The CDR3 runs to 13 residues. Germline V gene sequence: CDR1 MDHEN, CDR2 SYDVKM. Trimming cost V 7 bases and J 1 base, with 11 bases left between them. Here the CDR3 reads CASTGQISYEQYF. CDR3 bases: TGTGCCAGCACCGGACAGATATCCTACGAGCAGTACTTC.

The chain has TRBV20-1 and TRBJ1-3; D gene ambiguous. V lost 6 bases and J 4 bases, leaving 7 bases between the germline ends. This CDR3 is built from 11 residues. The germline CDR1 and CDR2 sequences are DFQATT and SNEGSKA (reference sequence). CDR3 in DNA: TGCAGTGCCAAACGGGGAAACACCATATATTTT. Amino acids: CSAKRGNTIYF.

This sequence joins TRBV6-4 and TRBJ2-5; D is possibly TRBD2 (6 bases). V lost 2 bases to trimming and J lost 2 bases, with 12 bases between them. The CDR3 sequence is 15 residues long. Germline V gene sequence: CDR1 MRHNA, CDR2 SNTAGT. The CDR3 loop is CASSDRAGSQETQYF. The CDR3 nucleotides read TGTGCCAGCAGTGACCGAGCGGGCTCTCAAGAGACCCAGTACTTC.

The V call is TRBV5-4, the J call TRBJ1-5; possibly TRBD1 for D (5 bases). Germline CDR1 reads SGHNT; CDR2 reads YYREEE (reference sequence). V shed 4 bases and J shed 2 bases, with 19 bases lying between them. CDR3 length equals 17 residues. DNA of the CDR3: TGTGCCAGCAGCCTGGGGGGTAGAGGGAGTGGCAATCAGCCCCAGCATTTT. It codes for CASSLGGRGSGNQPQHF.

V usage is TRBV11-2 and J usage is TRBJ1-2; D gene unclear. The germline V and J ends were trimmed by 0 bases and 0 bases, with 5 bases remaining between them. The CDR3 sequence is 14 residues long. Germline CDR1 SGHAT, CDR2 FQNNGV. The CDR3 DNA reads as TGTGCCAGCAGCTTAGAACACCCTAACTATGGCTACACCTTC. Translated, it gives CASSLEHPNYGYTF. Full variable domain (rest looked up from reference TRBV11-2 and TRBJ1-2): EAGVAQSPRYKIIEKRQSVAFWCNPISGHATLYWYQQILGQGPKLLIQFQNNGVVDDSQLPKDRFSAERLKGVDSTLKIQPAKLEDSAVYLCASSLEHPNYGYTFGSGTRLTVV.

This chain links TRBV6-5 with TRBJ1-5; D might be TRBD1 (5 bases). Germline values: CDR1 MNHEY, CDR2 SVGAGI. The CDR3 is 14 amino acids. Trimming removed 4 bases at V and 5 bases at J, with 12 bases between. CDR3 loop: CASSWDFRDQPQHF. The DNA for the CDR3 is TGTGCCAGCAGTTGGGACTTCAGGGATCAGCCCCAGCATTTT.

The chain combines TRBV19 with TRBJ1-2, with 7 bases fitting TRBD1. This CDR3 has 15 residues. Germline CDR1 LNHDA, CDR2 SQIVND (reference sequence). J gave up 4 bases and V 1 base, and 6 bases lay outside the gene matches. In DNA form, the CDR3 reads TGTGCCAGTAGTATAGCTACAGGGGAGAGCTATGGCTACACCTTC. It codes for CASSIATGESYGYTF.

The J gene is TRBJ2-1, the V gene TRBV24-1; TRBD1 matches at 11 bases. CDR1 and CDR2 from the germline V gene are KGHDR and SFDVKD. The CDR3 runs to 13 residues. J lost 10 bases, V lost 10 bases, and 8 bases had no gene match. The CDR3 DNA is TGTGCCACGGCTCCGGGACAGGGGGGCGAGCAGTTCTTC. It codes for CATAPGQGGEQFF.

This sequence joins TRBV5-4 and TRBJ2-2; 9 bases are a match to TRBD1. The CDR3 contains 16 residues. Germline loops: CDR1 SGHNT, CDR2 YYREEE (reference sequence). The V and J ends lost 4 bases and 1 base, in that order; junction bases with no gene match: 5. In nucleotides, the CDR3 is TGTGCCAGCAGCCGAGCGGGACAGGGGAACACCGGGGAGCTGTTTTTT. Its protein product is CASSRAGQGNTGELFF.

This clone came up once. The chain combines TRBV7-2 with TRBJ2-1; D possibly corresponds to TRBD2 (5 bases). From germline, CDR1 is SGHTA and CDR2 FQGNSA. The CDR3 consists of 16 residues. V lost 3 bases, J lost 0 bases, and 12 bases lay in between. In nucleotides, the CDR3 is TGTGCCAGCAGCTTTGATGTCCGGGGCTCCTACAATGAGCAGTTCTTC. Amino acids: CASSFDVRGSYNEQFF.

The chain is built from TRBV6-5 and TRBJ2-3, with 8 bases fitting TRBD1. V was clipped by 1 base and J by 4 bases; unmatched bases: 4. CDR1 is MNHEY, CDR2 SVGAGI, per germline. The CDR3 has 15 amino acids. This CDR3 is CASSYYRGKSDTQYF. CDR3 in DNA: TGTGCCAGCAGTTACTACAGGGGGAAGTCAGATACGCAGTATTTT.

On this clone itself: In the same sample, other DNA sequences code for this CDR3. The J gene is TRBJ2-3, the V gene TRBV6-4, with D tentatively TRBD2 (6 bases). CDR1 and CDR2 from the germline V gene are MRHNA and SNTAGT. CDR3 length equals 16 residues. Deletions cut 3 bases from V and 6 bases from J, with 19 bases between. The CDR3 region has the DNA TGTGCCAGCAGTGAGGGTCCGGCTAGTGGGACTGATACGCAGTATTTT. This sequence encodes CASSEGPASGTDTQYF.

J is TRBJ1-4 and V is TRBV11-2; 8 bases are a match to TRBD1. Germline-derived CDR1 and CDR2 are SGHAT and FQNNGV. The CDR3 extends over 15 amino acids. J was trimmed by 8 bases and V by 5 bases; bases with no gene match: 10. CDR3 protein: CASSRTTGANEKLFF. As DNA, the CDR3 is TGTGCCAGCAGCAGAACGACAGGGGCCAACGAAAAACTGTTTTTT.

The chain has TRBV14 and TRBJ2-7; a possible D gene is TRBD1 (5 bases). From germline, CDR1 is SGHDN and CDR2 FVKESK. This CDR3 region has 14 residues. The ends were cut back, 0 bases at V and 2 bases at J, with 8 bases in the middle. CDR3 DNA: TGTGCCAGCAGCCAAGATCCAGGGCCCTACGAGCAGTACTTC. Its protein is CASSQDPGPYEQYF.

The chain carries TRBV6-5 and TRBJ2-7, with 7 bases identical to TRBD1. Losses at the gene ends were 0 bases for V and 0 bases for J; bases not matched to a gene: 2. The CDR3 has 15 amino acids. Per the germline V gene, CDR1 is MNHEY and CDR2 is SVGAGI. CDR3 DNA sequence: TGTGCCAGCAGTTACTCACAGGGGATCTCCTACGAGCAGTACTTC. Its protein product is CASSYSQGISYEQYF.

The chain joins TRBV24-1 to TRBJ2-2; 8 bases are a match to TRBD2. CDR1 and CDR2 (germline): KGHDR, SFDVKD. The V gene end was trimmed by 7 bases and the J gene end by 7 bases; junction bases not matched to a gene: 4. The CDR3 runs 13 residues. CDR3 DNA sequence: TGTGCCACCAGATTCGGGGGGGACGGGGAGCTGTTTTTT. It codes for CATRFGGDGELFF.